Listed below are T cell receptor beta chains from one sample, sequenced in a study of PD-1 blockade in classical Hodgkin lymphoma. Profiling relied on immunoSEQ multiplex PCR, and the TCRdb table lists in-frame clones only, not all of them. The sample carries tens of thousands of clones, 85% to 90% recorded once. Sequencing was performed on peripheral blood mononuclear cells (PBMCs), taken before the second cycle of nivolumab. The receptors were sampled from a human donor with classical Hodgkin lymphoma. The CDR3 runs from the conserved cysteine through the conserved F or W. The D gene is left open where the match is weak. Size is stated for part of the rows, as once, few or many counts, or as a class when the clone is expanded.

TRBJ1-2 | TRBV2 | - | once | TGTGCCAGCAGTGACGGAGGTCCCTATGGCTACACCTTC | CASSDGGPYGYTF
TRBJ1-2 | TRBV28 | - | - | TGTGCCAGCAGTAGAGGCCAGGGATGGTTTGGCTACACCTTC | CASSRGQGWFGYTF
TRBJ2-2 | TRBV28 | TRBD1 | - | TGTGCCAGCAGTCCCTTAGGACAGGGGGCGCCGGCCGGGGAGCTGTTTTTT | CASSPLGQGAPAGELFF
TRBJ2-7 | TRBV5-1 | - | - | TGCGCCAGCAGCTTGGTCCCCTACGAGCAGTACTTC | CASSLVPYEQYF
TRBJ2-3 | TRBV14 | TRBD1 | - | TGTGCCAGCAGCCAAGTGGACGACAGGGTTCATGGTACAGATACGCAGTATTTT | CASSQVDDRVHGTDTQYF
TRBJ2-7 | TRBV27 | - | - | TGTGCCAGCAGTTTATCGTTCGGTTACTACGAGCAGTACTTC | CASSLSFGYYEQYF
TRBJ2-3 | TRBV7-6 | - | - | TGTGCCAGCAGCGGCGGCACAGATACGCAGTATTTT | CASSGGTDTQYF
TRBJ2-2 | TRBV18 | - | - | TGTGCCAGCTCCCCTCGGGTGGCATCACTCCCCGGGGAGCTGTTTTTT | CASSPRVASLPGELFF
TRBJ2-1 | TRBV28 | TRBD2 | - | TGTGCCAGCAGACGTAGCGGGGGGGCCCATGAGCAGTTCTTC | CASRRSGGAHEQFF
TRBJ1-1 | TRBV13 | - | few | TGTGCCAGCAGCCTGCCACAGGGCTCCACTGAAGCTTTCTTT | CASSLPQGSTEAFF
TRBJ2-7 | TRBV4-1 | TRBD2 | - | TGCGCCAGCAGCCAAGTATGGACTAGCGGAAGCTCCTACGAGCAGTACTTC | CASSQVWTSGSSYEQYF
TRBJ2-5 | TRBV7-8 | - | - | TGTGCCAGCAAAGACAGAGAAGGTCAAGAGACCCAGTACTTC | CASKDREGQETQYF
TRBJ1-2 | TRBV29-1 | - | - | TGCAGCGTTGTAGTAAGACAGCCTCTAGACAATCCCTATGGCTACACCTTC | CSVVVRQPLDNPYGYTF
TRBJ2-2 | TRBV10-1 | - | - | TGCGCCAGCACTCCAAACATTAACACCGGGGAGCTGTTTTTT | CASTPNINTGELFF
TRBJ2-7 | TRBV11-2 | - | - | TGTGCCAGCAGCTTAGAGGCACCTTTCTACGAGCAGTACTTC | CASSLEAPFYEQYF
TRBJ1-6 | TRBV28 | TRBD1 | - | TGTGCCAGCAGTTTTCGGGACAGGGCTGGTTCACCCCTCCACTTT | CASSFRDRAGSPLHF
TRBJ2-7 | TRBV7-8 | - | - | TGTGCCAGCAGCTTAGATCTCGGGACGGGTGCCTACGAGCAGTACTTC | CASSLDLGTGAYEQYF
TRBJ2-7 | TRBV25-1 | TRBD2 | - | TGTGCCAGCAGCGCTAGCGGGAGCACCATCTACGAGCAGTACTTC | CASSASGSTIYEQYF
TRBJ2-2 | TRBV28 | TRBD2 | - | TGTGCCAGCAGTTTATTGGGTCTAGCGGGAGGGACCACTGATTCCGGGGAGCTGTTTTTT | CASSLLGLAGGTTDSGELFF
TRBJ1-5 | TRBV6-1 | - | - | TGTGCCAGCAGGGAACGAGCCGGGGTACTTAGCAATCAGCCCCAGCATTTT | CASRERAGVLSNQPQHF
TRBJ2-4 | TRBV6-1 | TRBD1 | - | TGTGCCAGCAGTGGCCACAGGGGCAAGAGGGACATTCAGTACTTC | CASSGHRGKRDIQYF
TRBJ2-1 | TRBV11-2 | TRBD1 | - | TGTGCCAGCAGCTTAGGACAGGGCCAGTGGGAGCAGTTCTTC | CASSLGQGQWEQFF
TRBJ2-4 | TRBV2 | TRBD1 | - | TGTGCCTTCAGGGGGAGAGTAGCCAAAAACATTCAGTACTTC | CAFRGRVAKNIQYF
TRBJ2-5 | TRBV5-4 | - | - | TGTGCCAGCAGCTGGGGCGAAGAGACCCAGTACTTC | CASSWGEETQYF
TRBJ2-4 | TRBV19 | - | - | TGTGCCAGTAGTATAACCCAAACAGGTCCCAAAAACATTCAGTACTTC | CASSITQTGPKNIQYF
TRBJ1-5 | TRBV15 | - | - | TGTGCCACCAGCAGAGAGGTCAATCAGCCCCAGCATTTT | CATSREVNQPQHF
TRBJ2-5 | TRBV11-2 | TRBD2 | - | TGTGCCAGCAGCTTAGATGGGACTAGCGGAGCGACCCAGTACTTC | CASSLDGTSGATQYF
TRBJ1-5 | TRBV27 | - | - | TGTGCCAGCAGTTTATCGATGGGGGGGCTATTAAGCAATCAGCCCCAGCATTTT | CASSLSMGGLLSNQPQHF
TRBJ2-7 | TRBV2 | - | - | TGTGCCAGCAGTGAAGGTTGGCCAGAGTCCTACGAGCAGTACTTC | CASSEGWPESYEQYF
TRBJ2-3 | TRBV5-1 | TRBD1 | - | TGCGCCAGCAGCTTGGGGACAGGAGAGGGCACAGATACGCAGTATTTT | CASSLGTGEGTDTQYF
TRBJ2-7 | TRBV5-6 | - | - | TGTGCCAGCAGCTTTAGCGACTACGAGCAGTACTTC | CASSFSDYEQYF
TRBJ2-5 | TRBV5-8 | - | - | TGTGCCAGCAGCTTGGACACTAAACAAGAGACCCAGTACTTC | CASSLDTKQETQYF
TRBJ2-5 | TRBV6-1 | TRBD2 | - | TGTGCCAGCAGTGAGCCTTTGCGGGGGGGCCTCCCTACAGAGACCCAGTACTTC | CASSEPLRGGLPTETQYF
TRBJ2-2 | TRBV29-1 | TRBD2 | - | TGCAGCGTTCAATCTTTCGGCGGGGGGAACACCGGGGAGCTGTTTTTT | CSVQSFGGGNTGELFF
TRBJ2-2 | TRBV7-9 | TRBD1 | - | TGTGCCGGGGGACAGGGGTTCGGGGAGCTGTTTTTT | CAGGQGFGELFF
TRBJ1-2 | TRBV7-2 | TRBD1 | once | TGTGCCAGCAGCCCATGGACAGGGGTTGGCTATGGCTACACCTTC | CASSPWTGVGYGYTF
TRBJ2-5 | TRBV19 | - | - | TGTGCCAGTAGAACTGGCCAAGAGACCCAGTACTTC | CASRTGQETQYF
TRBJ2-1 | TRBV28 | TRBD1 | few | TGTGCCAGCAGCACGACAGGGGATGAGCAGTTCTTC | CASSTTGDEQFF
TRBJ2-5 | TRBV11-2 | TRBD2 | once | TGTGCCAGCAGCTTAGCCGGGTCACTGGGACTAGCGGCCCAAGAGACCCAGTACTTC | CASSLAGSLGLAAQETQYF
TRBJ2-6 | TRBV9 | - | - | TGTGCCAGCAGCGCCGGACCCACATCCTCTGGGGCCAACGTCCTGACTTTC | CASSAGPTSSGANVLTF
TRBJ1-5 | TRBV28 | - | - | TGTGCCACCCACGGGGGTTCGGGCAATCAGCCCCAGCATTTT | CATHGGSGNQPQHF
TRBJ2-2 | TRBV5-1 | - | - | TGCGCCAGCAGCTTCCCTAACACCGGGGAGCTGTTTTTT | CASSFPNTGELFF
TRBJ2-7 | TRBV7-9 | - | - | TGTGCCAGCAGCTCCCTGTGGGGGGAGCAGTACTTC | CASSSLWGEQYF
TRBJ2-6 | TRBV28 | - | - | TGTGCCAGCACCCCGTTGGGGTCTGGGGCCAACGTCCTGACTTTC | CASTPLGSGANVLTF
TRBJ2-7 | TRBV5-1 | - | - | TGCGCCAGCAGCCCGTCGGGGCTAGGGTCCTACGAGCAGTACTTC | CASSPSGLGSYEQYF
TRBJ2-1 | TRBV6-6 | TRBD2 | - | TGTGCCAGCAGTAACCCGACTAGCGGGATCGGGGATGAGCAGTTCTTC | CASSNPTSGIGDEQFF
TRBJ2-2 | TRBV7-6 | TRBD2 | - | TGTGCCAGCAGCGTTCGGACTAGCGGGGCGGCCGGGGAGCTGTTTTTT | CASSVRTSGAAGELFF
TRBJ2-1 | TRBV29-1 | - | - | TGCAGCTATTCAAACGTGGGTTACAATGAGCAGTTCTTC | CSYSNVGYNEQFF
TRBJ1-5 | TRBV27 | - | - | TGTGCCAGCAGCAGGGGCTCAACCAATCAGCCCCAGCATTTT | CASSRGSTNQPQHF
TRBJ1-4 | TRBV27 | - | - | TGTGCCAGCAAAACGCACAGCCTTAATGAAAAACTGTTTTTT | CASKTHSLNEKLFF
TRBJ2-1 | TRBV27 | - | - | TGTGCCAGCAGTCCGATTAGTGGGTTCCACAATGAGCAGTTCTTC | CASSPISGFHNEQFF
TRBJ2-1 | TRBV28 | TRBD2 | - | TGTGCCAGCAGGCCTCGGGGACTAGCGGGAGTTGAGCAGTTCTTC | CASRPRGLAGVEQFF
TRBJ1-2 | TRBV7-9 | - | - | TGTGCCAGCAGCTTTGACAGCTCTGGCTACACCTTC | CASSFDSSGYTF
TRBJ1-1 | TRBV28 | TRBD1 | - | TGTGCCAGCAGTTCATGGACAGGTTTCCGGACTGAAGCTTTCTTT | CASSSWTGFRTEAFF